Below are 5 T cell receptor beta chains sequenced from a single sample in a study of blood T cells in healthy people across ages. For the second PCR, which ran for roughly 6 to 12 cycles, a sample-barcoded 5' primer and a J-beta primer mix were used. TCRdb reanalysed the 5' RACE reads using MiXCR and keeps one entry per CDR3 protein. The repertoire includes about 940,000 distinct CDR3 sequences, around 49% of them detected once, and roughly an eighth sits in the top ten. Sample: blood. These receptors were obtained from a man aged 25 to 40 in good health.

Here the CDR3 DNA reads TGCAGTGCTAGTTGGGGCCTCCGCTCCTACGAGCAGTACTTC. It yields the protein CSASWGLRSYEQYF. V is TRBV20-1 and J is TRBJ2-7; tentatively, D is TRBD1 (5 bases). Trimming shortened V by 3 bases and J by 0 bases, and 12 bases separated the two germline ends. Looked up from germline, CDR1 is DFQATT and CDR2 is SNEGSKA (reference sequence). The CDR3 loop spans 14 amino acids.

This clonotype was detected ten times or more. The rearrangement uses TRBV4-2 and TRBJ1-4; the D gene is possibly TRBD1 (5 bases). The CDR3 covers 15 residues. Per germline, CDR1 LGHNA and CDR2 YNFKEQ. The V gene lost 1 base and the J gene lost 4 bases, with 10 bases spanning the gap. This chain's CDR3 is CASSQVGQGNEKLFF. CDR3 DNA: TGTGCCAGCAGCCAAGTCGGCCAGGGTAATGAAAAACTGTTTTTT.

The CDR3 is CASSYLPSPVYEQYF. As DNA, the CDR3 is TGTGCCAGCAGTTACCTTCCCAGTCCAGTCTACGAGCAGTACTTC. The genes are TRBV6-5 and TRBJ2-7; D unresolved. Per germline, CDR1 MNHEY and CDR2 SVGAGI. The CDR3 extends over 15 amino acids. Trimming stripped 2 bases from V and 3 bases from J, with 14 bases between.

This chain joins TRBV12-3 or TRBV12-4 and TRBJ2-7; perhaps TRBD1 as D (6 bases). This CDR3 has 13 amino acids. The ends were cut back, 6 bases at V and 3 bases at J, with 12 bases in the middle. CDR3 in amino acids: CASRLGHFYEQYF. CDR3 DNA: TGTGCCAGCAGGTTGGGACACTTCTACGAGCAGTACTTC.

The rearrangement uses TRBV7-2 and TRBJ1-2; TRBD1 aligns across 7 bases. Losses at the gene ends were 1 base for V and 7 bases for J; bases not matched to a gene: 9. The CDR3 spans 15 residues. CDR1 is SGHTA and CDR2 is FQGNSA in the germline V gene. CDR3 sequence reads: CASSLETGRQCGYTF. The CDR3 bases are TGTGCCAGCAGCTTAGAGACAGGGCGGCAATGTGGCTACACCTTC.